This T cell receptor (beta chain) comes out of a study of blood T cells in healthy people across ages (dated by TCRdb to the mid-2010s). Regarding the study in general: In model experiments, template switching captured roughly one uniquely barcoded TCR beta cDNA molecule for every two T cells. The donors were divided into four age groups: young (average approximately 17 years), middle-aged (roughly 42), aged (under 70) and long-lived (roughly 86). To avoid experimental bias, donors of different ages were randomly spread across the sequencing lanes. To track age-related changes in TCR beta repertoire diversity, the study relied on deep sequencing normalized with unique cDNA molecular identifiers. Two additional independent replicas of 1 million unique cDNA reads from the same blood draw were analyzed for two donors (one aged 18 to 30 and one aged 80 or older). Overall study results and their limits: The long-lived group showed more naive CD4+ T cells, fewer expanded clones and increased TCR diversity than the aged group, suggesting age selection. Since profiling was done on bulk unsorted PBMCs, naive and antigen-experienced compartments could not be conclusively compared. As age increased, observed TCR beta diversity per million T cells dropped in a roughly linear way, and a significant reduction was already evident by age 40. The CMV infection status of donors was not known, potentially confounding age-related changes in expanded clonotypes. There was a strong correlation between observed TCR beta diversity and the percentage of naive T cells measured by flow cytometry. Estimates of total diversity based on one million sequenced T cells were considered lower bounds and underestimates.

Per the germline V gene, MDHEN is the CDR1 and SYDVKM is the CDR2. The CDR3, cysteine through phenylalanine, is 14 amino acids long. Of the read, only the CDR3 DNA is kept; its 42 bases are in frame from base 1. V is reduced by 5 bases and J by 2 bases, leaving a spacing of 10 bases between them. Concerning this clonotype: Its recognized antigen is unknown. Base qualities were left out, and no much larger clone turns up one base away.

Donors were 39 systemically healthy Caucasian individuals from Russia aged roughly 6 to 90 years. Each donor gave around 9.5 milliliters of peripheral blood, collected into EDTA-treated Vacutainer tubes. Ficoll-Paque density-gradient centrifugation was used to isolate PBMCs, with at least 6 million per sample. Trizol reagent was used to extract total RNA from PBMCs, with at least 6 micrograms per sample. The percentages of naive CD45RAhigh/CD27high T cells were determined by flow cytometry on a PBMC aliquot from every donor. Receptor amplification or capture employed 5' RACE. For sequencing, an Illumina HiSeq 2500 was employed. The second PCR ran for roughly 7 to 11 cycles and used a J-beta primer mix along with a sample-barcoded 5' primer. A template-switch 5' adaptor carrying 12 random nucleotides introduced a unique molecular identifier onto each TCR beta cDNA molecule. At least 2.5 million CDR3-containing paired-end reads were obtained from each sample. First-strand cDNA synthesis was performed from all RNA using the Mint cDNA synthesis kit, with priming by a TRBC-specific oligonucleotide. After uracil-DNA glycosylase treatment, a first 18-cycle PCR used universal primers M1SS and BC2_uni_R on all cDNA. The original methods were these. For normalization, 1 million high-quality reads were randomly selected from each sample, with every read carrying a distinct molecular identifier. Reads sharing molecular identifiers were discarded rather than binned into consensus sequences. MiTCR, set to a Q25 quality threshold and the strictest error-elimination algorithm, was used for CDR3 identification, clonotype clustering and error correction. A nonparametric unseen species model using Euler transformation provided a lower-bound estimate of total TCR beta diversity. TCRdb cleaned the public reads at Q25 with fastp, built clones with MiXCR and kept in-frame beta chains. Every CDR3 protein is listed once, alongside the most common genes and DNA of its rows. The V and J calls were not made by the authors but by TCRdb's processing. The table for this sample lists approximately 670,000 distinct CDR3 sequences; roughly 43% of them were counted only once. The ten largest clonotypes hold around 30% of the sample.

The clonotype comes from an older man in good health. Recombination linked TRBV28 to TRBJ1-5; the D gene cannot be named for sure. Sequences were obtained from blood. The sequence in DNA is TGTGCCAGCAGTGTGTCCGGGCGCAATCAGCCCCAGCATTTT. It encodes CASSVSGRNQPQHF.